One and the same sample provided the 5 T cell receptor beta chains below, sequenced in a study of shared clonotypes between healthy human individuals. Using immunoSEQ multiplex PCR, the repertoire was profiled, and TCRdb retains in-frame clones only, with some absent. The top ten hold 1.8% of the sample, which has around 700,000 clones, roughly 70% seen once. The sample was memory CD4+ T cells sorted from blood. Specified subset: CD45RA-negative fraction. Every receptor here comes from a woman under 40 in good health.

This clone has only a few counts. Here the CDR3 reads CASKGPSWGEQYF. The CDR3 DNA reads TGTGCCAGCAAGGGGCCCTCCTGGGGCGAGCAGTACTTC. The chain is built from TRBV28 and TRBJ2-7; D perhaps matches TRBD1 (5 bases). V lost 7 bases and J 6 bases, leaving 16 bases between the germline ends. The CDR3 sequence is 13 residues long. The germline gives CDR1 MDHEN, CDR2 SYDVKM.

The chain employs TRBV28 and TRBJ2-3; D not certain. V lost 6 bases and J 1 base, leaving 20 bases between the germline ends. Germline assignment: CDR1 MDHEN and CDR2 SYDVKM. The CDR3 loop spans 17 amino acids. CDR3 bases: TGTGCCAGCAGCAAGATTTACCGAATTCGGGGCACAGATACGCAGTATTTT. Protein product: CASSKIYRIRGTDTQYF.

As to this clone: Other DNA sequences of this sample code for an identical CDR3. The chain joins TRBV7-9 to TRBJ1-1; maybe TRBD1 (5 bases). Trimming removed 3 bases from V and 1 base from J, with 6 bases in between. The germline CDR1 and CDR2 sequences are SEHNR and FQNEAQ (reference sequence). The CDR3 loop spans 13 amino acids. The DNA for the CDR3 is TGTGCCAGCAGCTTTGGGGGGAACACTGAAGCTTTCTTT. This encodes CASSFGGNTEAFF.

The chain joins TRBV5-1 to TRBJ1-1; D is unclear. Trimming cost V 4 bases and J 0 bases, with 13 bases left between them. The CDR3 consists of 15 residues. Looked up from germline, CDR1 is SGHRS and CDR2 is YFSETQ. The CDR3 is CASSPRRPLNTEAFF. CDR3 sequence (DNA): TGCGCCAGCAGCCCACGACGGCCGTTGAACACTGAAGCTTTCTTT.

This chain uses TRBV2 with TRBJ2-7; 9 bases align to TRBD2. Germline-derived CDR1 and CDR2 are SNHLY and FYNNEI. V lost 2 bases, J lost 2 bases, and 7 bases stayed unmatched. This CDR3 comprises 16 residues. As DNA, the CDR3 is TGTGCCAGCAGTGAAAGGCCCCAGCGGGGGGCCTACGAGCAGTACTTC. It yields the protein CASSERPQRGAYEQYF.